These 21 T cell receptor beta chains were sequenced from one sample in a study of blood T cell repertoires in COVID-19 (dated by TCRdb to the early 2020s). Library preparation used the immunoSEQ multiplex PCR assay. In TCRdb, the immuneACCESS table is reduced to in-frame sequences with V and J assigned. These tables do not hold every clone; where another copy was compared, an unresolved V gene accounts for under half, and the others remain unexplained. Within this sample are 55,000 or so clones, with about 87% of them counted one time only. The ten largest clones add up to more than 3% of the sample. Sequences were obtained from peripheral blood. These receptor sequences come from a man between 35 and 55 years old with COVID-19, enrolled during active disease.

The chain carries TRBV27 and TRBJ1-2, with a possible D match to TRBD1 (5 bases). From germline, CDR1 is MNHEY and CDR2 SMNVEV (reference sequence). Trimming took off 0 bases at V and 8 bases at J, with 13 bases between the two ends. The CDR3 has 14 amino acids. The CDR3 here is CASSLSGGRGGYTF. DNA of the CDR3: TGTGCCAGCAGTTTATCTGGTGGGCGGGGCGGCTACACCTTC.

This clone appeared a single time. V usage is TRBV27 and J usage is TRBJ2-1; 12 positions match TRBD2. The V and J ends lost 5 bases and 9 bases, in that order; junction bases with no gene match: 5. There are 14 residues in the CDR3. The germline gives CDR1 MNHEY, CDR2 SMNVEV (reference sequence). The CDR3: CASSKTSGRIEQFF. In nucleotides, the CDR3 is TGTGCCAGCAGTAAGACTAGCGGGAGAATTGAGCAGTTCTTC.

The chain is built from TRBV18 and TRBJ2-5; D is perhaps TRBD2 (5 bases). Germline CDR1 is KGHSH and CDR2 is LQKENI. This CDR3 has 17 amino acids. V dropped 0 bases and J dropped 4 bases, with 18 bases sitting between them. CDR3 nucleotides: TGTGCCAGCTCACCACCATTTGGGAAAGAGGGTCGAGAGACCCAGTACTTC. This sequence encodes CASSPPFGKEGRETQYF.

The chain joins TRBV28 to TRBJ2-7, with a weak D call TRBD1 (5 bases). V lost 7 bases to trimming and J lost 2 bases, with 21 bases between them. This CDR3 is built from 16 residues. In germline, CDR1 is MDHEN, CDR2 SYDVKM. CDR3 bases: TGTGCCAGCACCCCCTATGGGGCACCCTATACCTACGAGCAGTACTTC. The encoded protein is CASTPYGAPYTYEQYF.

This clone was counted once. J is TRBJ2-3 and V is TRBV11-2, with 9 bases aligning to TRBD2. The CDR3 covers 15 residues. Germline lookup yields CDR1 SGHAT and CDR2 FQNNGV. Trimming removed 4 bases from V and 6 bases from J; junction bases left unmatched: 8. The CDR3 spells CASSSLAGVGDTQYF. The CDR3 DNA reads TGTGCCAGCAGCTCCTTAGCGGGAGTAGGTGATACGCAGTATTTT.

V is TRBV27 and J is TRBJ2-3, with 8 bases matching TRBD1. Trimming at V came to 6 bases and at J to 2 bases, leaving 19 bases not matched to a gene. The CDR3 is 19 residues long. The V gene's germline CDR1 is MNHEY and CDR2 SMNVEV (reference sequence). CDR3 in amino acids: CASSSTGTGFQYLTDTQYF. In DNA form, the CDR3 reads TGTGCCAGCAGCTCAACCGGGACAGGATTCCAATACCTCACAGATACGCAGTATTTT.

The CDR3 DNA reads TGTGCCAGCAGGGACACTGGCTCGGCCACCGGGGAGCTGTTTTTT. It encodes CASRDTGSATGELFF. The V gene is TRBV2, the J gene TRBJ2-2, with a possible D match to TRBD1 (5 bases). The CDR3 runs to 15 residues. Between the trimmed V and J ends, which lost 6 bases and 4 bases, there was a span of 15 bases. Looked up from germline, CDR1 is SNHLY and CDR2 is FYNNEI.

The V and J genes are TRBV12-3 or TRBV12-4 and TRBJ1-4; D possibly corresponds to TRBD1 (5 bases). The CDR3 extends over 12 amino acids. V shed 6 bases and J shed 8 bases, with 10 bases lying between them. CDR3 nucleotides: TGTGCCAGCAGGCTTGGGGCCGAAAAACTGTTTTTT. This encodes CASRLGAEKLFF.

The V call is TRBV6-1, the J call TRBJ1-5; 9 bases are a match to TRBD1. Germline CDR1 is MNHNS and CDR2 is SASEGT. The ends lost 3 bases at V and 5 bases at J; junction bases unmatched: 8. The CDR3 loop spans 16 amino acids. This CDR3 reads CASSDGGQGHYQPQHF. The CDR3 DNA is TGTGCCAGCAGTGATGGGGGACAGGGCCATTATCAGCCCCAGCATTTT.

In DNA, the CDR3 is TGCGCCAGCAGCCTCAACAGGGGGGGAGATACGCAGTATTTT. This encodes CASSLNRGGDTQYF. This chain links TRBV5-1 with TRBJ2-3; TRBD1 is a possible D gene (8 bases). Per the germline V gene, CDR1 is SGHRS and CDR2 is YFSETQ. The CDR3 contains 14 residues. The V end was cut by 4 bases, the J end by 5 bases, with 14 bases between. The complete variable domain, with remaining parts taken from reference TRBV5-1 and TRBJ2-3, reads KAGVTQTPRYLIKTRGQQVTLSCSPISGHRSVSWYQQTPGQGLQFLFEYFSETQRNKGNFPGRFSGRQFSNSRSEMNVSTLELGDSALYLCASSLNRGGDTQYFGPGTRLTVL.

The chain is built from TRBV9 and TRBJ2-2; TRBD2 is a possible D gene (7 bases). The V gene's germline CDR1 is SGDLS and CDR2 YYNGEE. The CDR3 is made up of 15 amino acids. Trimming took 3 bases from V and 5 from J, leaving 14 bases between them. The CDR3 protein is CASSDWGGGTGELFF. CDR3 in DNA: TGTGCCAGCAGCGACTGGGGGGGCGGAACCGGGGAGCTGTTTTTT.

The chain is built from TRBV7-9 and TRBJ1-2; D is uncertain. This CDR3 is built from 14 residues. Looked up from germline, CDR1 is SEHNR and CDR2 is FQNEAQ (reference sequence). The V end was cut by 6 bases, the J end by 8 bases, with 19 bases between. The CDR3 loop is CASSPPLQERGYTF. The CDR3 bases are TGTGCCAGCAGTCCTCCCTTGCAGGAAAGGGGCTACACCTTC. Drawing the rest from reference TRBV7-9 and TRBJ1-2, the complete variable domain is DTGVSQNPRHKITKRGQNVTFRCDPISEHNRLYWYRQTLGQGPEFLTYFQNEAQLEKSRLLSDRFSAERPKGSFSTLEIQRTEQGDSAMYLCASSPPLQERGYTFGSGTRLTVV.

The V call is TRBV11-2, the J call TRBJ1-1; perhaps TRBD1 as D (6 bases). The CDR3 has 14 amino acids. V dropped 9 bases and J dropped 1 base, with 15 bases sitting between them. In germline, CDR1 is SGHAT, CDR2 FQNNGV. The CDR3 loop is CASLHATGNTEAFF. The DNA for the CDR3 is TGTGCCAGTCTCCACGCGACAGGGAACACTGAAGCTTTCTTT.

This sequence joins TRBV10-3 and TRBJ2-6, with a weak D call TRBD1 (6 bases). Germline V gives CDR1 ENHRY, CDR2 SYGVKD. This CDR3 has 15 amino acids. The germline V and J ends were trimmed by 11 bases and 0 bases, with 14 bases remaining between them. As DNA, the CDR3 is TGTGCCGCAGGGACAAGTCACTCTGGGGCCAACGTCCTGACTTTC. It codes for CAAGTSHSGANVLTF.

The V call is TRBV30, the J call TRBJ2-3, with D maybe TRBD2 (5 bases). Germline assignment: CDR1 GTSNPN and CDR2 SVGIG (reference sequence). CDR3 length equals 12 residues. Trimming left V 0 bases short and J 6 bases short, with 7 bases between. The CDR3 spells CAWSVGDDTQYF. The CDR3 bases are TGTGCCTGGAGTGTCGGGGATGATACGCAGTATTTT.

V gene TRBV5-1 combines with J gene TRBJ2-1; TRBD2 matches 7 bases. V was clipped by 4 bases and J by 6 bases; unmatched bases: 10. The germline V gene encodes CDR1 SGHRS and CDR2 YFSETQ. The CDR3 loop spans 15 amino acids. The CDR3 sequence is CASSPGLVFGNEQFF. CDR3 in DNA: TGCGCCAGCAGCCCCGGACTAGTCTTCGGCAATGAGCAGTTCTTC.

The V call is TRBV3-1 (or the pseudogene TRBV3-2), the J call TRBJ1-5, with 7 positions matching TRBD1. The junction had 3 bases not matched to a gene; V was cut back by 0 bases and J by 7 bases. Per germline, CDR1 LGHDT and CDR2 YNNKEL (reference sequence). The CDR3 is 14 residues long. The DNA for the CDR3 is TGTGCCAGCAGCCAAGAGACAGGGATACAGCCCCAGCATTTT. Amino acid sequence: CASSQETGIQPQHF.

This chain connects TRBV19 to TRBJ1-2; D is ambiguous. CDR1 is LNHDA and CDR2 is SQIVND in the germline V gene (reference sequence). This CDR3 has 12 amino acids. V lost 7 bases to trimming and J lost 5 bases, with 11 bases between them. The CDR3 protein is CASTRTGYGYTF. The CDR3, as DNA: TGTGCCAGTACCCGGACGGGGTATGGCTACACCTTC.

CDR3 sequence: CSVAPGQAYEQYF. CDR3 nucleotide sequence: TGCAGCGTTGCCCCAGGACAAGCCTACGAGCAGTACTTC. V usage is TRBV29-1 and J usage is TRBJ2-7, with D tentatively TRBD1 (5 bases). V was shortened by 4 bases and J by 2 bases, with 12 bases between the two germline ends. Germline V gives CDR1 SQVTM, CDR2 ANQGSEA. CDR3 length: 13 residues.

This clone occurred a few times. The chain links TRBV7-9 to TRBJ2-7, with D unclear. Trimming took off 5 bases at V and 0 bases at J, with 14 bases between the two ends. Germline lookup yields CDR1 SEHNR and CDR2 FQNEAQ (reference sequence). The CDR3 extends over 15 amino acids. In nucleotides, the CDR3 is TGTGCCAGCAGCCCGAGCCCTGCTCTCTCCTACGAGCAGTACTTC. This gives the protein CASSPSPALSYEQYF.

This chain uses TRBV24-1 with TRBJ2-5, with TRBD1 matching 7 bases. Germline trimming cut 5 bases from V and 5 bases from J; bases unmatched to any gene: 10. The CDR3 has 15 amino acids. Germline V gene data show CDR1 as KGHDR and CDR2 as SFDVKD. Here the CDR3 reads CATSALDRKGETQYF. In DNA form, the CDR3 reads TGTGCCACCAGTGCCTTGGACAGGAAAGGGGAGACCCAGTACTTC.